This TCR beta chain was retrieved from a study of blood T cell repertoires in COVID-19. The V end lost 2 bases, the J end lost 0 bases, and 8 bases lay between the germline ends. CDR1 SGHTA and CDR2 FQGNSA come from the germline V gene. The CDR3 loop spans 15 amino acids. Per the authors' pipeline: Amplifying reference gene primers gave estimates of nucleated cell counts. Produced via immunoSEQ multiplex PCR; TCRdb's table is partial and in-frame only. The V and J calls and the clone size are those of that table, but D and trimming were determined from the DNA. The top ten hold 4.3% of the sample, which has 110,000 to 150,000 clones, approximately 90% seen once. This study enrolled people aged about 18 to 95 from around 25 US geographic areas. Participants' reported clinical history set cohort assignment. Recovered Cohort 3 donors showed two negative PCRs, clearance, or symptom resolution.

The genes are TRBV7-2 and TRBJ1-3; D unresolved. Sequencing was done on a sample of PBMCs or T cells enriched from blood (not recorded which). The receptor comes from a middle-aged man who had recovered from COVID-19. The CDR3 here is CASSLPSLSGNTIYF. The CDR3 bases are TGTGCCAGCAGCTTACCGTCACTCTCTGGAAACACCATATATTTT.